The 8 T cell receptor beta chains below all came from one sample that was sequenced in a study of blood T cell repertoires in COVID-19. Sequenced by immunoSEQ multiplex PCR; TCRdb stores in-frame clones only, minus some. Among more than 200,000 clones listed, 80% to 90% were seen once. The sample consisted of peripheral blood. Receptor source: a man aged 60-69 years with acute or convalescent COVID-19.

CDR3 residues: CSVDPEVGGGADTQYF. In nucleotides, the CDR3 is TGCAGCGTTGACCCTGAAGTCGGGGGAGGGGCAGATACGCAGTATTTT. The J gene is TRBJ2-3, the V gene TRBV29-1; 7 bases match TRBD2. CDR3 length equals 16 residues. Germline CDR1 and CDR2: SQVTM and ANQGSEA. After removal of 3 bases from V and 4 bases from J, the junction contained 13 bases not matched to a gene.

The DNA of the CDR3 is TGTGCCAGCAGCCCGAGGGACAGTTGGAACATTCAGTACTTC. Translating it yields CASSPRDSWNIQYF. The rearrangement uses TRBV3-1 (or the pseudogene TRBV3-2) and TRBJ2-4; the match to TRBD1 covers 7 bases. Germline V lookup: CDR1 LGHDT, CDR2 YNNKEL (reference sequence). V lost 4 bases and J lost 7; bases outside the gene matches: 7. The CDR3 is 14 residues long.

The chain combines TRBV2 with TRBJ2-7; weak D call: TRBD1 (6 bases). V lost 1 base to trimming and J lost 6 bases, with 16 bases between them. Germline V gene data show CDR1 as SNHLY and CDR2 as FYNNEI. The length of the CDR3 is 15 residues. Written as DNA, the CDR3 is TGTGCCAGCAGTGAAGATCCAGGGGCGCTTTTCGAGCAGTACTTC. Its translation is CASSEDPGALFEQYF. Using reference TRBV2 and TRBJ2-7 for the parts outside the CDR3, the full variable domain is EPEVTQTPSHQVTQMGQEVILRCVPISNHLYFYWYRQILGQKVEFLVSFYNNEISEKSEIFDDQFSVERPDGSNFTLKIRSTKLEDSAMYFCASSEDPGALFEQYFGPGTRLTVT.

This clone was seen once. CDR3 sequence: CASSLGSGTRVYF. The CDR3 DNA is TGTGCCAGCAGCTTGGGGTCGGGGACTAGAGTGTACTTC. The J gene is TRBJ2-7, the V gene TRBV5-4; the match to TRBD2 covers 8 bases. Germline CDR1 SGHNT, CDR2 YYREEE (reference sequence). The CDR3 covers 13 residues. J lost 12 bases, V lost 0 bases, and 8 bases had no gene match.

The CDR3 here is CASSLTSSEQFF. The DNA for the CDR3 is TGTGCCAGCAGCTTGACTAGCAGTGAGCAGTTCTTC. The chain recombines TRBV11-3 with TRBJ2-1; the match to TRBD2 covers 7 bases. Losses at the gene ends were 3 bases for V and 9 bases for J; bases not matched to a gene: 2. Germline assignment: CDR1 SGHNT and CDR2 YENEEA. CDR3 size: 12 residues.

J is TRBJ1-2 and V is TRBV5-6; D gene uncertain. This CDR3 contains 15 residues. The germline V and J ends were trimmed by 4 bases and 0 bases, with 13 bases remaining between them. The germline V gene encodes CDR1 SGHDT and CDR2 YYEEEE. CDR3 sequence: CASSPRESPNYGYTF. CDR3 DNA sequence: TGTGCCAGCAGCCCCCGGGAGAGCCCTAACTATGGCTACACCTTC.

The rearrangement uses TRBV9 and TRBJ2-6; maybe TRBD1 (5 bases). In germline, CDR1 is SGDLS, CDR2 YYNGEE. Trimming left V 2 bases short and J 1 base short, with 13 bases between. The CDR3 has 17 residues. The CDR3 coding sequence is TGTGCCAGCAGCGTGGCAGGGTCAGGTTCTGGGGCCAACGTCCTGACTTTC. Translated: CASSVAGSGSGANVLTF.

This clone was counted a few times. The chain couples TRBV20-1 to TRBJ1-5; TRBD1 is a possible D gene (5 bases). The CDR3 runs 15 residues. Germline loops: CDR1 DFQATT, CDR2 SNEGSKA (reference sequence). V was pared by 3 bases and J by 0 bases, with 12 bases between. CDR3 protein: CSASITGNSNQPQHF. The DNA for the CDR3 is TGCAGTGCTAGTATCACAGGTAATAGCAATCAGCCCCAGCATTTT.